These 8 T cell receptor beta chains were all obtained from the same sample, sequenced in a study of blood T cell repertoires in COVID-19. TCRdb's copy holds only in-frame clones and misses some; the assay was immunoSEQ multiplex PCR. The profile shows over 60,000 clones, about four fifths of them singletons. Sequencing input: peripheral blood. Every receptor here comes from an elderly woman with acute or convalescent COVID-19.

The chain combines TRBV5-1 with TRBJ1-2; TRBD1 matches 7 bases. The CDR3 covers 14 residues. V lost 0 bases, J lost 4 bases, and 3 bases stayed unmatched. From germline, CDR1 is SGHRS and CDR2 YFSETQ. CDR3 in amino acids: CASSLEGQSYGYTF. The CDR3 bases are TGCGCCAGCAGCTTGGAGGGACAGAGCTATGGCTACACCTTC.

The gene calls are TRBV7-3 and TRBJ2-5; 10 bases map to TRBD2. Per the germline V gene, CDR1 is SGHTA and CDR2 is FQGTGA. V gave up 1 base and J gave up 5 bases; unmatched junction bases: 7. The CDR3 runs to 16 residues. The CDR3 nucleotides are TGTGCCAGCAGCTTAATGGCACTAGCGGGAAGGGAGACCCAGTACTTC. This codes for CASSLMALAGRETQYF.

This chain links TRBV29-1 with TRBJ1-2; no clear D gene. V was pared by 0 bases and J by 5 bases, with 10 bases between. The V gene's germline CDR1 is SQVTM and CDR2 ANQGSEA. This CDR3 has 13 residues. CDR3 sequence: CSVEDQVRYGYTF. As DNA, the CDR3 is TGCAGCGTTGAAGACCAGGTTAGGTATGGCTACACCTTC.

This clone was counted once. The chain combines TRBV21-1 with TRBJ2-7; the table's D gene call, TRBD1, was not cross checked with the DNA. TRBV21-1 is flagged as a pseudogene. The CDR3 contains 14 residues. CDR3 sequence: CVSSIRGQRYEQYF. The CDR3 region has the DNA TGTGTCAGCAGCATCAGGGGGCAAAGGTACGAGCAGTACTTC.

This chain joins TRBV27 and TRBJ2-1, with D possibly TRBD2 on 6 matching bases. This CDR3 comprises 15 residues. V dropped 3 bases and J dropped 8 bases, with 17 bases sitting between them. CDR1 MNHEY and CDR2 SMNVEV come from the germline V gene (reference sequence). Here the CDR3 reads CASSLSSGGTHEQFF. As DNA, the CDR3 is TGTGCCAGCAGTTTGTCATCCGGAGGGACCCATGAGCAGTTCTTC.

This sequence joins TRBV15 and TRBJ2-7; perhaps TRBD1 as D (6 bases). The germline V gene has CDR1 LNHNV and CDR2 YYDKDF (reference sequence). Trimming stripped 5 bases from V and 1 base from J, with 12 bases between. The CDR3 covers 14 residues. The CDR3 nucleotides are TGTGCCACCAGCCTAACAGGGAGATCCTACGAGCAGTACTTC. This gives the protein CATSLTGRSYEQYF.

V is TRBV19 and J is TRBJ1-2, with D hard to call. Between the trimmed V and J ends, which lost 5 bases and 0 bases, there was a span of 19 bases. Germline V CDR1 and CDR2: LNHDA, SQIVND (reference sequence). The CDR3 is made up of 17 amino acids. CDR3 sequence reads: CASSPLPSPGSNYGYTF. CDR3 coding DNA: TGTGCCAGTAGTCCCTTGCCGAGTCCGGGTTCTAACTATGGCTACACCTTC.

The gene calls are TRBV29-1 and TRBJ1-2; TRBD1 might be the D (6 bases). The CDR3 covers 13 residues. V shed 5 bases and J shed 2 bases, with 12 bases lying between them. CDR1 is SQVTM, CDR2 ANQGSEA, per germline. The CDR3 coding sequence is TGCAGCGTTAGGGACACAGGGAACTATGGCTACACCTTC. Translated, it gives CSVRDTGNYGYTF.